This T cell receptor (beta chain) comes out of a study of blood T cell repertoires in COVID-19. In the authors' workflow: The assay estimated nucleated cells by amplifying reference gene primers. The assay was immunoSEQ multiplex PCR, and TCRdb's table has in-frame clones only and misses some. Clonal size and the V and J genes are those of that table, whereas D and trimming came from the DNA. The sample includes tens of thousands of clones, approximately 86% of them seen just once. In germline, CDR1 is LGHNT, CDR2 FRNRAP. The CDR3 length is 18 residues. Trimming cost V 1 base and J 7 bases; bases outside gene matches: 8.

The chain recombines TRBV12-5 with TRBJ2-2; 14 nucleotides align to TRBD2. The material sequenced was peripheral blood. The TCR was taken from an older woman with active COVID-19. In nucleotides, the CDR3 is TGTGCTAGTGGTTTGGGGCCGGGACTAGCGGGAGCGGGCGGGGAGCTGTTTTTT. This gives the protein CASGLGPGLAGAGGELFF.